This section outlines one TCR beta chain sequence together with its context. The antigen remains undetermined. The template was genomic DNA from peripheral blood, not RNA. Rearranged V-D-J TRB sequences were amplified with a mixed TRB-A/B primer pool. One entry per CDR3 protein, called by TCRdb with MiXCR from the multiplex PCR reads. The table lists approximately 1,400 distinct CDR3 sequences, more than 45% of them singletons. The CDR3 length is 14 residues. V shed 2 bases and J shed 6 bases, with 17 bases lying between them. Looked up from germline, CDR1 is GTSNPN and CDR2 is SVGIG (reference sequence). The data derive from a study of T cell repertoires in aging, cancer and after chemotherapy. Study-wide results and limits: Untreated cancer patients had significantly lower blood TCR diversity than age-matched healthy donors.

This TCR was recovered from a human donor with a blood cancer. The chain is built from TRBV30 and TRBJ2-7; weak D call: TRBD2 (5 bases). Specimen: blood. CDR3: CAWSHAGLRIEQYF. The CDR3 nucleotides read TGTGCCTGGAGTCACGCTGGACTCCGGATCGAGCAGTACTTC.